This TCR beta chain appears in the sequencing data of a study of identifying expanded T cells in peripheral blood. Some clones are missing from TCRdb's copy, which holds only in-frame ones; the method was immunoSEQ multiplex PCR. The table records 95,000 or so clones, approximately 83% of them present only once. V dropped 4 bases and J dropped 7 bases, with 11 bases sitting between them. The CDR3 is 12 residues long. Per germline, CDR1 MNHNY and CDR2 SVGAGI (reference sequence). This sequence originates from a person aged 18 to 70 in good health. The sample taken for sequencing was blood. The chain recombines TRBV6-6 with TRBJ2-7; the D gene is possibly TRBD1 (5 bases). This chain's CDR3 is CASSLGPGEQYF. CDR3 sequence (DNA): TGTGCCAGCAGTTTGGGGCCTGGTGAGCAGTACTTC.